The clone carrying this T cell receptor beta chain was detected only a few times. Its specificity is not known. This entry is derived from a study of blood T cells in healthy people across ages. Study findings and constraints: Older individuals had lower TCR beta diversity per million T cells (the decline was roughly linear). Donor CMV status was unknown, possibly confounding expanded clonotype changes.

Germline V gives CDR1 KGHSH, CDR2 LQKENI. The CDR3 covers 15 residues. Trimming at V came to 4 bases and at J to 4 bases, leaving 10 bases not matched to a gene. Healthy Russian Caucasian donors spanned ages about 6 to 100 years. The draw of peripheral blood yielded roughly 9.1 milliliters from each donor. Then a second PCR, running roughly 7 to 11 cycles, was carried out with a sample-barcoded 5' primer and a J-beta primer mix. TCRdb re-analysed the 5' RACE reads in MiXCR, keeping a single row per CDR3 protein. The repertoire holds roughly 700,000 distinct CDR3 sequences, over 45% seen once, with roughly 31% in the top ten.

Sequencing was done on a sample of blood. The sequence derives from a woman aged 60 to 75 in good health. The V call is TRBV18, the J call TRBJ2-7, with 7 bases lining up with TRBD2. The chain's CDR3 is CASSQAPSGSYEQYF. The CDR3 DNA sequence: TGTGCCAGCTCACAGGCGCCTAGCGGTTCTTACGAGCAGTACTTC.